Shown below are 27 T cell receptor beta chains from a single sample sequenced in a study of CD4 and CD8 cells across lung adenocarcinoma regions. MiXCR, applied by TCRdb to the PCR reads, yields one record per CDR3 protein. The sample shows thousands of distinct CDR3 sequences, 45% to 55% of them seen only once. Sample: CD8+ T cells from the center of a lung tumor. The origin of the receptors is a male donor with lung adenocarcinoma. The CD4 and CD8 labels of this study may be unreliable.

The CDR3: CASSYNTGGDNEQFF. Written as DNA, the CDR3 is TGTGCCAGCAGTTACAATACAGGGGGGGACAATGAGCAGTTCTTC. The genes are TRBV6-5 and TRBJ2-1; perhaps TRBD1 as D (8 bases). Germline V gives CDR1 MNHEY, CDR2 SVGAGI. The CDR3 runs to 15 residues. V lost 2 bases, J lost 5 bases, and 13 bases lay in between.

This clonotype occurred many times. V usage is TRBV4-2 and J usage is TRBJ2-1; D gene ambiguous. CDR3 length: 12 amino acids. V was cut by 0 bases and J by 12 bases, with 9 bases left in between. Germline V gives CDR1 LGHNA, CDR2 YNFKEQ. This CDR3 is CASSQENGLQFF. CDR3 coding DNA: TGTGCCAGCAGCCAAGAGAACGGTTTGCAGTTCTTC.

The rearrangement links TRBV9 to TRBJ1-2; D is unresolved. Looked up from germline, CDR1 is SGDLS and CDR2 is YYNGEE. Trimming removed 4 bases at V and 7 bases at J, with 14 bases between. The CDR3 has 13 amino acids. In nucleotides, the CDR3 is TGTGCCAGCAGCCCGAGTCGGCAAGGTGGCTACACCTTC. It codes for CASSPSRQGGYTF. Drawing the rest from reference TRBV9 and TRBJ1-2, the complete variable domain is DSGVTQTPKHLITATGQRVTLRCSPRSGDLSVYWYQQSLDQGLQFLIQYYNGEERAKGNILERFSAQQFPDLHSELNLSSLELGDSALYFCASSPSRQGGYTFGSGTRLTVV.

The rearrangement uses TRBV6-1 and TRBJ2-1, with D possibly matching TRBD2 (6 bases). CDR3 length: 13 residues. V lost 7 bases, J lost 8 bases, and 15 bases lay in between. CDR1 and CDR2 from the germline V gene are MNHNS and SASEGT. CDR3 coding DNA: TGTGCCAGCATGGGATGGAGGGGTTATGAGCAGTTCTTC. Translating gives CASMGWRGYEQFF.

The V call is TRBV25-1, the J call TRBJ1-2, with TRBD1 as a possible D gene (5 bases). The germline V and J ends were trimmed by 4 bases and 6 bases, with 12 bases remaining between them. This CDR3 has 13 amino acids. Germline V gene data show CDR1 as MGHDK and CDR2 as SYGVNS. In DNA form, the CDR3 reads TGTGCCAGCAGTGGGTTTGGGGGAAATGGCTACACCTTC. Its translation: CASSGFGGNGYTF.

The rearrangement links TRBV10-1 to TRBJ2-3, with a weak D call TRBD2 (6 bases). The V end was cut by 8 bases, the J end by 0 bases, with 9 bases between. The germline V gene encodes CDR1 WNHNN and CDR2 SYGVQD (reference sequence). CDR3 length: 13 residues. CDR3 residues: CASGRGSTDTQYF. CDR3 nucleotides: TGCGCCAGCGGACGGGGGAGCACAGATACGCAGTATTTT.

The V gene is TRBV6-1, the J gene TRBJ1-4; the D gene is possibly TRBD1 (6 bases). CDR3 length equals 17 residues. The V gene's germline CDR1 is MNHNS and CDR2 SASEGT. Trimming cost V 3 bases and J 1 base, with 15 bases left between them. The CDR3: CASSDLEQGLTNEKLFF. The CDR3 DNA is TGTGCCAGCAGTGATCTGGAACAGGGCTTAACTAATGAAAAACTGTTTTTT.

The chain recombines TRBV6-1 with TRBJ2-2; D may be TRBD1 (5 bases). The V gene's germline CDR1 is MNHNS and CDR2 SASEGT. The germline V and J ends were trimmed by 6 bases and 7 bases, with 15 bases remaining between them. This CDR3 spans 14 amino acids. CDR3 sequence (DNA): TGTGCCAGCAGCCGACAGCCGGGCATCGGGGAGCTGTTTTTT. Amino acids: CASSRQPGIGELFF.

This chain's CDR3 is CASSNSGQIELFF. The CDR3 DNA is TGTGCCAGCAGTAATTCGGGACAGATCGAGCTGTTTTTT. The V and J genes are TRBV28 and TRBJ2-2; 7 bases agree with TRBD1. J lost 11 bases, V lost 5 bases, and 8 bases had no gene match. CDR3 length equals 13 residues. CDR1 is MDHEN and CDR2 is SYDVKM in the germline V gene.

Concerning this clonotype: At one boundary the junction diverges from the germline segment, which might be a read error. The CDR3 reads CASGEGLGSKNTQYF. DNA of the CDR3: TGCGCCAGCGGCGAGGGGCTGGGAAGCAAAAACACTCAGTACTTC. The chain links TRBV10-2 to TRBJ2-4; D could derive from TRBD1 or TRBD2 (5 bases each). This CDR3 has 15 residues. CDR1 is WSHSY and CDR2 is SAAADI in the germline V gene.

This clonotype was seen repeatedly, ten times or more. The chain uses TRBV24-1 and TRBJ1-2; 7 nucleotides line up with TRBD1. Looked up from germline, CDR1 is KGHDR and CDR2 is SFDVKD. The CDR3 contains 15 residues. The V and J ends lost 1 base and 4 bases, in that order; junction bases with no gene match: 5. DNA of the CDR3: TGTGCCACCAGTGATTTCACAGGGGATAGCTATGGCTACACCTTC. This encodes CATSDFTGDSYGYTF.

This clonotype is a singleton in its sample. This chain connects TRBV6-1 to TRBJ1-4, with 11 bases fitting TRBD1. This CDR3 region has 15 residues. CDR1 is MNHNS, CDR2 SASEGT, per germline. With V trimmed by 3 bases and J by 8 bases, 5 bases remained unmatched. The CDR3 protein is CASSDGQGAREKLFF. The DNA for the CDR3 is TGTGCCAGCAGTGACGGACAGGGGGCACGGGAAAAACTGTTTTTT.

Comment on this clonotype: An end of the junction differs from the germline gene, which may be a read error. This chain uses TRBV10-1 with TRBJ1-2; 8 bases line up with TRBD1. The germline CDR1 and CDR2 sequences are WNHNN and SYGVQD (reference sequence). The CDR3 is 16 amino acids. The DNA of the CDR3 is TGCGCCAGTTACCGGGACAGGAGGCCTTCAGACAATGAATATATCTTC. It encodes CASYRDRRPSDNEYIF.

J is TRBJ1-1 and V is TRBV27; unclear D gene. The germline CDR1 and CDR2 sequences are MNHEY and SMNVEV (reference sequence). With 6 bases removed from V and 8 bases from J, the gap between germline ends came to 16 bases. CDR3 length: 13 residues. CDR3 amino acids: CASRPYENLEAFF. The DNA of the CDR3 is TGTGCCAGCAGACCATACGAGAACTTAGAAGCTTTCTTT.

The chain carries TRBV12-3 or TRBV12-4 and TRBJ2-1, with D tentatively TRBD1 or TRBD2 (6 bases each). V dropped 6 bases and J dropped 2 bases, with 17 bases sitting between them. The CDR3 runs 16 residues. The CDR3 sequence is CASRPKRGVTYNEQFF. The DNA of the CDR3 is TGTGCCAGCAGACCGAAAAGGGGGGTGACCTACAATGAGCAGTTCTTC.

V is TRBV6-1 and J is TRBJ1-2; D is unclear. The germline V gene has CDR1 MNHNS and CDR2 SASEGT. The CDR3 contains 13 residues. Trimming took 6 bases from V and 2 from J, leaving 10 bases between them. The CDR3 loop is CASRPTANYGYTF. CDR3 DNA sequence: TGTGCCAGCAGACCAACAGCAAACTATGGCTACACCTTC.

This clonotype was seen only a few times. The V gene is TRBV14, the J gene TRBJ2-7; D not resolved. There are 12 residues in the CDR3. V was pared by 5 bases and J by 6 bases, with 11 bases between. Per germline, CDR1 SGHDN and CDR2 FVKESK. CDR3 nucleotides: TGTGCCAGCAGCTCGCCCTTTGGCGAGCAGTACTTC. Translating it yields CASSSPFGEQYF.

The table lists this clonotype with a few counts. The V gene is TRBV6-1, the J gene TRBJ2-5; perhaps D is TRBD1 or TRBD2 (5 bases each). The DNA end is more similar to TRBJ2-7, so the J call may be wrong. Germline assignment: CDR1 MNHNS and CDR2 SASEGT. The CDR3 has 13 amino acids. The CDR3 here is CASSDRGDYEQYF. DNA of the CDR3: TGTGCCAGCAGTGACCGAGGGGACTACGAGCAGTACTTC.

The chain employs TRBV6-1 and TRBJ2-3; possible D gene TRBD2, 5 bases. The CDR3 extends over 16 amino acids. Between the trimmed V and J ends, which lost 0 bases and 6 bases, there was a span of 16 bases. Germline assignment: CDR1 MNHNS and CDR2 SASEGT. The CDR3 nucleotides are TGTGCCAGCAGTGAAGCAGGACTCACATTCCCGGATACGCAGTATTTT. Its translation is CASSEAGLTFPDTQYF.

The chain employs TRBV10-1 and TRBJ1-1, with a possible D match to TRBD1 (6 bases). V dropped 0 bases and J dropped 0 bases, with 14 bases sitting between them. Looked up from germline, CDR1 is WNHNN and CDR2 is SYGVQD (reference sequence). The CDR3 is 17 residues long. The CDR3 reads CASSESPTGGMNTEAFF. The CDR3, as DNA: TGCGCCAGCAGTGAGTCTCCGACAGGAGGGATGAACACTGAAGCTTTCTTT.

In the case of this clonotype: With a much larger clone just one base away, this may be a read error. The chain links TRBV6-1 to TRBJ2-3; 7 nucleotides match TRBD1. CDR1 is MNHNS, CDR2 SASEGT, per germline. The trim removed 7 bases at V and 3 bases at J, leaving 7 bases unmatched. The CDR3 is made up of 14 amino acids. The chain's CDR3 is CASIRDRATDTQYF. The CDR3 nucleotides are TGTGCCAGCATCCGGGACAGAGCGACAGATACGCAGTATTTT.

The V and J genes are TRBV27 and TRBJ2-1, with 13 nucleotides matching TRBD2. The CDR3 has 15 amino acids. V trimming: 4 bases; J trimming: 5 bases; junction bases outside the gene matches: 2. Germline-derived CDR1 and CDR2 are MNHEY and SMNVEV (reference sequence). The CDR3 loop reads CASSSGTSGNNEQFF. In nucleotides, the CDR3 is TGTGCCAGCAGTTCGGGGACTAGCGGGAACAATGAGCAGTTCTTC.

The chain uses TRBV7-3 and TRBJ2-1; 10 bases map to TRBD1. J gave up 4 bases and V 0 bases, and 6 bases lay outside the gene matches. Germline assignment: CDR1 SGHTA and CDR2 FQGTGA. CDR3 length equals 17 residues. The CDR3 sequence is CASSLTKGTGDYNEQFF. The CDR3 bases are TGTGCCAGCAGCTTAACCAAAGGGACAGGGGATTACAATGAGCAGTTCTTC.

Remarks on this clonotype: Compared with germline, one end of the junction differs, possibly owing to a read error. This rearrangement joins TRBV15 to TRBJ2-5; D is undetermined. The CDR3 spans 15 residues. CDR1 and CDR2 (germline): LNHNV, YYDKDF (reference sequence). CDR3 amino acids: CATSRDIGVQESQYF. As DNA, the CDR3 is TGTGCCACCAGCAGAGATATTGGGGTTCAAGAGTCCCAGTACTTC.

The chain couples TRBV6-1 to TRBJ1-1; D is unclear. Trimming removed 2 bases from V and 1 base from J, with 8 bases in between. Germline lookup yields CDR1 MNHNS and CDR2 SASEGT. The CDR3 spans 14 residues. The CDR3 bases are TGTGCCAGCAGTGAATACACTAAGAACACTGAAGCTTTCTTT. Protein sequence: CASSEYTKNTEAFF.

The V gene is TRBV20-1, the J gene TRBJ2-1; the match to TRBD2 covers 7 bases. The germline CDR1 and CDR2 sequences are DFQATT and SNEGSKA (reference sequence). Unmatched junction bases numbered 14, after V lost 3 bases and J lost 9 bases. This CDR3 has 15 amino acids. CDR3 sequence reads: CSASGIYPGGGEQFF. For the CDR3, the DNA is TGCAGTGCTAGCGGAATTTACCCGGGAGGTGGTGAGCAGTTCTTC.

This CDR3 reads CASSGGSTDTQYF. The CDR3 bases are TGTGCCAGCAGCGGGGGAAGCACAGATACGCAGTATTTT. The chain recombines TRBV9 with TRBJ2-3; D is unclear. From germline, CDR1 is SGDLS and CDR2 YYNGEE. Trimming removed 3 bases from V and 0 bases from J, with 5 bases in between. This CDR3 has 13 residues. Variable domain in full (rest from reference TRBV9 and TRBJ2-3): DSGVTQTPKHLITATGQRVTLRCSPRSGDLSVYWYQQSLDQGLQFLIQYYNGEERAKGNILERFSAQQFPDLHSELNLSSLELGDSALYFCASSGGSTDTQYFGPGTRLTVL.